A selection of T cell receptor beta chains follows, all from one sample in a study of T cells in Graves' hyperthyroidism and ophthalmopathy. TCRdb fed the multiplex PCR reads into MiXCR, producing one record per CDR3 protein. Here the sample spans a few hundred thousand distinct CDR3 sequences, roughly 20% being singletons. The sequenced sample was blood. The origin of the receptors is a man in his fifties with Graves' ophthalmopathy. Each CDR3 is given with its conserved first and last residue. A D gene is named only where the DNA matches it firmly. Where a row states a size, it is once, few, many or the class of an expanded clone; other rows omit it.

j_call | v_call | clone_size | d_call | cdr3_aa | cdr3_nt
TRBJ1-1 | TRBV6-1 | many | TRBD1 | CASSTPPGQGKRGTEAFF | TGTGCCAGCAGCACCCCCCCCGGACAGGGTAAACGGGGCACTGAAGCTTTCTTT
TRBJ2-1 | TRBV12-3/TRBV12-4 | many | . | CASSLLPYNEQFF | TGTGCCAGCAGTTTACTGCCTTACAATGAGCAGTTCTTC
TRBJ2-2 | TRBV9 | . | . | CASNLMGDGGELFF | TGTGCCAGCAATTTGATGGGAGACGGCGGGGAGCTGTTTTTT
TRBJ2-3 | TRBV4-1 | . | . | CASSQTVSSTDTQYF | TGCGCCAGCAGCCAGACAGTCTCTAGCACAGATACGCAGTATTTT
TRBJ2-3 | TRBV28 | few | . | CASSLRGQFFSNTDTQYF | TGTGCCAGCAGTTTAAGGGGTCAGTTCTTCTCTAACACAGATACGCAGTATTTT
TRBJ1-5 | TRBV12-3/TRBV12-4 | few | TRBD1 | CASSRQGGEPQHF | TGTGCCAGCAGCCGACAGGGGGGGGAGCCCCAGCATTTT
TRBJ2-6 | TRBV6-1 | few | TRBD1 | CASSNRGPRSGANVLTF | TGTGCCAGCAGTAACAGGGGCCCACGCTCTGGGGCCAACGTCCTGACTTTC
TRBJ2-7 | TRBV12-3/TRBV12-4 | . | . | CASSLDGAEQYF | TGTGCCAGCAGTTTAGACGGGGCCGAGCAGTACTTC
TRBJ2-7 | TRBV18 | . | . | CASSPPVGGEQYF | TGTGCCAGCTCACCACCGGTCGGGGGAGAGCAGTACTTC
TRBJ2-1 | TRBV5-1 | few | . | CASSEGGSKYEQFF | TGCGCCAGCAGCGAGGGGGGGAGTAAATATGAGCAGTTCTTC
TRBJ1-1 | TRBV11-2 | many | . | CASSLIGTEAFF | TGTGCCAGCAGCTTAATCGGCACTGAAGCTTTCTTT
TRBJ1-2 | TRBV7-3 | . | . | CASSLGGTQRLHGHTF | TGTGCCAGCAGCTTAGGAGGGACACAGCGATTGCATGGCCACACCTTC
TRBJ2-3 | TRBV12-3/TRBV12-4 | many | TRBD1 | CASTNMGQGTDTQYF | TGTGCCAGCACCAACATGGGACAGGGAACAGATACGCAGTATTTT
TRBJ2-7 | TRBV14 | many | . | CASSQVDQGIFPYEQYF | TGTGCCAGCAGCCAAGTCGATCAGGGAATCTTTCCCTACGAGCAGTACTTC
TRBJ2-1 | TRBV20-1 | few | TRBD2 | CSAPPAGGHYNEQFF | TGCAGTGCTCCCCCAGCGGGAGGACACTACAATGAGCAGTTCTTC
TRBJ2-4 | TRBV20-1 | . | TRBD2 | CSASPSGKNIQYF | TGCAGTGCTAGTCCTAGCGGCAAAAACATTCAGTACTTC
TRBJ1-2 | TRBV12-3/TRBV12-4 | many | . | CASNLRGGNGYTF | TGTGCCAGCAATTTAAGAGGAGGGAATGGCTACACCTTC
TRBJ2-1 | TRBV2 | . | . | CASISSSYNEQSF | TGTGCCAGCATCTCCAGCTCCTACAATGAGCAGTCCTTC
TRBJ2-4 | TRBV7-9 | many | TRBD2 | CASSWEGAKNIQYF | TGTGCCAGCAGCTGGGAGGGAGCCAAAAACATTCAGTACTTC
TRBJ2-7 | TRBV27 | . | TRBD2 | CASSLSQRELAYEQYF | TGTGCCAGCAGTTTAAGTCAGCGGGAATTAGCGTACGAGCAGTACTTC
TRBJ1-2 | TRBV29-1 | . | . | CSVDTPPTANYGYTF | TGCAGCGTTGATACGCCCCCGACAGCCAACTATGGCTACACCTTC
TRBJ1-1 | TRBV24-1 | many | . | CATSDPDTEAFF | TGTGCCACCAGTGATCCCGACACTGAAGCTTTCTTT
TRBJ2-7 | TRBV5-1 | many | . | CASSLAGAEAHEQYF | TGCGCCAGCAGCTTGGCGGGGGCCGAGGCTCACGAGCAGTACTTC
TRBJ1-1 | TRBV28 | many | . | CASSLFGTEAFF | TGTGCCAGCAGTTTATTCGGCACTGAAGCTTTCTTT
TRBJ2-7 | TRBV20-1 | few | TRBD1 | CSPSDRVGYEQYF | TGCAGTCCCTCAGACAGGGTTGGGTACGAGCAGTACTTC
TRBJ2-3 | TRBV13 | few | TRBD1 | CASSSGGQGVTDTQYF | TGTGCCAGCAGCTCCGGGGGACAGGGAGTCACAGATACGCAGTATTTT
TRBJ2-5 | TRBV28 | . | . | CASSFAGTQETQYF | TGTGCCAGCAGTTTTGCAGGGACCCAAGAGACCCAGTACTTC
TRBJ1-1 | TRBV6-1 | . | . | CASSEHRSNTEAFF | TGTGCCAGCAGTGAACACCGATCGAACACTGAAGCTTTCTTT
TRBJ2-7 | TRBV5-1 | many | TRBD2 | CASSLSGSSYEQYF | TGTGCCAGCAGCCTTAGCGGGAGCTCCTACGAGCAGTACTTC
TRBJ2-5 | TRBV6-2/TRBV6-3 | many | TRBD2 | CASSYSRTSGRPGETQYF | TGTGCCAGCAGTTACTCCCGGACTAGCGGGAGGCCTGGGGAGACCCAGTACTTC
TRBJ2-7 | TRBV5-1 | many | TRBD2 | CASSSSSGNLYEQYF | TGCGCCAGCAGCTCGAGTAGCGGGAATCTCTACGAGCAGTACTTC
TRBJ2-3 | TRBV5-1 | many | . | CACSLEPGSSTDTQYF | TGCGCCTGCAGCTTGGAGCCGGGCTCAAGCACAGATACGCAGTATTTT
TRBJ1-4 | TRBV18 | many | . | CASSATATNEKLFF | TGTGCCAGCTCAGCGACAGCAACTAATGAAAAACTGTTTTTT
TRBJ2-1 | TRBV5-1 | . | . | CASSPLGSGYNEQFF | TGCGCCAGCAGCCCGTTGGGGAGCGGCTACAATGAGCAGTTCTTC
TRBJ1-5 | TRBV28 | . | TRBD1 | CASSLGTGGYQPQHF | TGTGCCAGCAGTTTGGGGACAGGTGGGTATCAGCCCCAGCATTTT